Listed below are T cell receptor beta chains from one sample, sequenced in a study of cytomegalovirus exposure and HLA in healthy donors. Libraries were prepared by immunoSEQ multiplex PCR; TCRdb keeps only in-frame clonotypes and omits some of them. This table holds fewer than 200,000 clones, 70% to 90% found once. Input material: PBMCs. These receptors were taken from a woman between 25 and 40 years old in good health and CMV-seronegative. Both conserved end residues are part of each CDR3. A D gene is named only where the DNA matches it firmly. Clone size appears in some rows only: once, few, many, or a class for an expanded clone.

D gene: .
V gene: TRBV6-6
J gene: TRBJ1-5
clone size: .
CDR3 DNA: TGTGCCAGCAGTGCCCACAGGGTAGCCCAGCCCCAGCATTTT
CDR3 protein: CASSAHRVAQPQHF

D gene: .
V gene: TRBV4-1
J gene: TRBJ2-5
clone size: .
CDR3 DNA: TGCGCCAGCAGCCAACTCAAAGGAGGGCGGAAGACCCAGTACTTC
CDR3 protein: CASSQLKGGRKTQYF

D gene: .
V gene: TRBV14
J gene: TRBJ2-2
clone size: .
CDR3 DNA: TGTGCCAGCAGCCAAGATATAACCCCCGGACATGAGGCCGGGGAGCTGTTTTTT
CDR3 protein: CASSQDITPGHEAGELFF

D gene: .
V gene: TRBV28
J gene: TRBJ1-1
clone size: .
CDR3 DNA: TGTGCCAGCAGTCGGGGGGTCGGTGAAGCTTTCTTT
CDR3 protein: CASSRGVGEAFF

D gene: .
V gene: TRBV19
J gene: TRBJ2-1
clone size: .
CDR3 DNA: TGTGCCAGTAGTATACTAGATAGCCTCAATGAGCAGTTCTTC
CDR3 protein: CASSILDSLNEQFF

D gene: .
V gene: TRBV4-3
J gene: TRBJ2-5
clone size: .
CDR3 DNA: TGCGCCAGCAGCCAAGATGTGGCGGGACAAGAGACCCAGTACTTC
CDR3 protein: CASSQDVAGQETQYF

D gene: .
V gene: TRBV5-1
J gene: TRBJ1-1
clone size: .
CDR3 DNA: TGCGCCAGCAGTCCGGGACACAATGAGAACACTGAAGCTTTCTTT
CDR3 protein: CASSPGHNENTEAFF

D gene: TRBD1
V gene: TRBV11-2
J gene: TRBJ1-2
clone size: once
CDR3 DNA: TGTGCCAGCAGCGCTTCGGGGACAGGGGGAAACTATGGCTACACCTTC
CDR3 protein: CASSASGTGGNYGYTF

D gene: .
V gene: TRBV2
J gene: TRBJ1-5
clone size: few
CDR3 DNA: TGTGCCAGCAGTGTTATGGGGAGGAATAGCAATCAGCCCCAGCATTTT
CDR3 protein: CASSVMGRNSNQPQHF

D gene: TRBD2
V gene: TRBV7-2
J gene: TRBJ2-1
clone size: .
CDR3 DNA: TGTGCCAGCTTGAGGCTAGCGGGGGGATACAATGAGCAGTTCTTC
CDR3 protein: CASLRLAGGYNEQFF